These 22 T cell receptor beta chains came from one sample sequenced in a study of T cell responses to AZD1222 COVID-19 vaccine. Sequenced by immunoSEQ multiplex PCR; TCRdb stores in-frame clones only, minus some. The data hold some 120,000 clones, with approximately 86% observed a single time. This specimen consisted of peripheral blood, obtained on day 0 of AZD1222 vaccination. The receptor set was obtained from an adult in good health.

The J gene is TRBJ2-1, the V gene TRBV6-5; 8 bases align to TRBD1. This CDR3 spans 15 amino acids. With 5 bases clipped from V and 0 bases from J, the junction kept 3 bases outside the gene matches. The germline gives CDR1 MNHEY, CDR2 SVGAGI. For the CDR3, the DNA is TGTGCCAGCAGTCGGGACAGGAGCTCCTACAATGAGCAGTTCTTC. Amino acids: CASSRDRSSYNEQFF.

This chain links TRBV24-1 with TRBJ1-5; D is ambiguous. The V end was cut by 7 bases, the J end by 9 bases, with 18 bases between. This CDR3 is 14 amino acids long. Germline CDR1 and CDR2: KGHDR and SFDVKD. The CDR3 here is CATSQNGMYGPQHF. The CDR3 bases are TGTGCCACCAGCCAGAATGGGATGTATGGGCCCCAGCATTTT.

V is TRBV7-2 and J is TRBJ2-2; no definite D call. CDR3 length: 16 residues. CDR1 SGHTA and CDR2 FQGNSA come from the germline V gene. With 2 bases removed from V and 0 bases from J, the gap between germline ends came to 10 bases. The CDR3 loop is CASSLTGNPNTGELFF. Here the CDR3 DNA reads TGTGCCAGCAGCTTAACGGGTAACCCGAACACCGGGGAGCTGTTTTTT.

The chain joins TRBV5-1 to TRBJ1-4; weak D call: TRBD1 (5 bases). CDR1 is SGHRS and CDR2 is YFSETQ in the germline V gene. Trimming shortened V by 4 bases and J by 2 bases, and 12 bases separated the two germline ends. The CDR3 loop spans 15 amino acids. The chain's CDR3 is CASSVAGYTNEKLFF. In DNA, the CDR3 is TGCGCCAGCAGCGTAGCAGGGTACACTAATGAAAAACTGTTTTTT. The full variable domain, in which reference TRBV5-1 and TRBJ1-4 provide the parts outside the CDR3, is KAGVTQTPRYLIKTRGQQVTLSCSPISGHRSVSWYQQTPGQGLQFLFEYFSETQRNKGNFPGRFSGRQFSNSRSEMNVSTLELGDSALYLCASSVAGYTNEKLFFGSGTQLSVL.

The rearrangement uses TRBV6-5 and TRBJ2-5, with D possibly called TRBD1 or TRBD2 (5 bases each). The CDR3 covers 15 residues. Trimming took off 2 bases at V and 5 bases at J, with 15 bases between the two ends. CDR1 and CDR2 (germline): MNHEY, SVGAGI. The CDR3 loop reads CASSYAGREWETQYF. DNA for the CDR3: TGTGCCAGCAGTTACGCGGGCAGGGAATGGGAGACCCAGTACTTC.

This clone showed up just once. The chain combines TRBV5-1 with TRBJ2-1, with 13 bases that match TRBD2. Germline V lookup: CDR1 SGHRS, CDR2 YFSETQ. The V and J ends lost 3 bases and 7 bases, in that order; junction bases with no gene match: 7. The CDR3 runs 16 residues. CDR3 DNA: TGCGCCAGCAGCTCTGGGACTAGCGGGATAAGAAATGAGCAGTTCTTC. Protein: CASSSGTSGIRNEQFF.

The J gene is TRBJ2-7, the V gene TRBV5-1; 9 nucleotides agree with TRBD1. The CDR3 spans 14 residues. CDR1 SGHRS and CDR2 YFSETQ come from the germline V gene. J lost 3 bases, V lost 0 bases, and 1 base had no gene match. This CDR3 is CASSLGDRVYEQYF. The CDR3 DNA follows: TGCGCCAGCAGCTTGGGGGACAGGGTCTACGAGCAGTACTTC.

The chain links TRBV19 to TRBJ1-5, with TRBD1 matching over 7 bases. This CDR3 has 14 amino acids. The germline V gene has CDR1 LNHDA and CDR2 SQIVND (reference sequence). The ends lost 7 bases at V and 3 bases at J; junction bases unmatched: 6. CDR3 region: CASKMGQFNQPQHF. In nucleotides, the CDR3 is TGTGCCAGTAAAATGGGACAGTTCAATCAGCCCCAGCATTTT.

V gene TRBV4-1 combines with J gene TRBJ1-1; D perhaps matches TRBD1 (5 bases). Trimming removed 3 bases at V and 5 bases at J, with 10 bases between. Germline-derived CDR1 and CDR2 are MGHRA and YSYEKL. This CDR3 contains 13 residues. Here the CDR3 DNA reads TGCGCCAGCAGCCAGGGGGTCTCGACTGAAGCTTTCTTT. Protein product: CASSQGVSTEAFF.

The genes are TRBV30 and TRBJ1-1; no clear D. CDR3 length equals 15 residues. V dropped 3 bases and J dropped 1 base, with 15 bases sitting between them. Germline V gives CDR1 GTSNPN, CDR2 SVGIG (reference sequence). CDR3 sequence: CAWSSPPHTNTEAFF. CDR3 bases: TGTGCCTGGAGCTCCCCCCCACACACGAACACTGAAGCTTTCTTT.

The chain joins TRBV7-2 to TRBJ1-1; D might be TRBD1 (6 bases). The CDR3 runs to 14 residues. In germline, CDR1 is SGHTA, CDR2 FQGNSA. V was trimmed by 4 bases and J by 3 bases, leaving 12 bases between them. CDR3 DNA sequence: TGTGCCAGCAGCTGGGGAGGGGGGGACACTGAAGCTTTCTTT. Translated, it gives CASSWGGGDTEAFF.

This clone was counted once. This chain links TRBV2 with TRBJ1-2; 9 positions agree with TRBD1. Germline V gene lookup returns CDR1 SNHLY and CDR2 FYNNEI. This CDR3 is built from 15 residues. Germline trimming cut 0 bases from V and 4 bases from J; bases unmatched to any gene: 3. The CDR3 DNA reads as TGTGCCAGCAGTGAAGCGGGACAGGGACCCTATGGCTACACCTTC. Residues: CASSEAGQGPYGYTF.

The genes are TRBV20-1 and TRBJ2-1; weak D call: TRBD2 (5 bases). The V gene's germline CDR1 is DFQATT and CDR2 SNEGSKA (reference sequence). V was shortened by 5 bases and J by 5 bases, with 7 bases between the two germline ends. The CDR3 covers 11 residues. CDR3 in amino acids: CSAGGNNEQFF. As DNA, the CDR3 is TGCAGTGCTGGAGGTAACAATGAGCAGTTCTTC.

This clone has a handful of counts. The V call is TRBV4-2, the J call TRBJ2-7, with a weak D call TRBD2 (7 bases). V dropped 0 bases and J dropped 4 bases, with 19 bases sitting between them. The germline gives CDR1 LGHNA, CDR2 YNFKEQ. The CDR3 sequence is 17 residues long. The CDR3 coding sequence is TGTGCCAGCAGCCAAGATGAAGGGGGGGGCAGGGGATACGAGCAGTACTTC. Its protein product is CASSQDEGGGRGYEQYF.

V is TRBV29-1 and J is TRBJ1-2; maybe TRBD1 (6 bases). In germline, CDR1 is SQVTM, CDR2 ANQGSEA. The CDR3 spans 12 residues. V was pared by 7 bases and J by 2 bases, with 11 bases between. As DNA, the CDR3 is TGCAGCGCCCGACAGGCGAACTATGGCTACACCTTC. Translated: CSARQANYGYTF.

The genes are TRBV15 and TRBJ1-3; 8 bases match TRBD1. Trimming took 2 bases from V and 4 from J; bases not matched to a gene: 7. The germline CDR1 and CDR2 sequences are LNHNV and YYDKDF (reference sequence). The CDR3 totals 16 residues. As DNA, the CDR3 is TGTGCCACCAGCAGATATCGGACAGGGCGAGGAAACACCATATATTTT. Translating it yields CATSRYRTGRGNTIYF.

The chain links TRBV29-1 to TRBJ2-5; TRBD2 agrees at 14 bases. Looked up from germline, CDR1 is SQVTM and CDR2 is ANQGSEA. This CDR3 contains 16 residues. Trimming took 6 bases from V and 3 from J; bases not matched to a gene: 9. The chain's CDR3 is CSVAGTSGGREETQYF. CDR3 coding DNA: TGCAGCGTCGCCGGGACTAGCGGGGGAAGGGAAGAGACCCAGTACTTC.

CDR3 DNA sequence: TGTGCCAGCAGTGATTATAAGACAGTTTCTGGAAACACCATATATTTT. It encodes CASSDYKTVSGNTIYF. The chain has TRBV2 and TRBJ1-3, with a tentative D call TRBD1 (5 bases). Deletions cut 3 bases from V and 1 base from J, with 13 bases between. The CDR3 has 16 amino acids. Germline V lookup: CDR1 SNHLY, CDR2 FYNNEI. The entire variable domain, with the rest obtained from reference TRBV2 and TRBJ1-3, is as follows: EPEVTQTPSHQVTQMGQEVILRCVPISNHLYFYWYRQILGQKVEFLVSFYNNEISEKSEIFDDQFSVERPDGSNFTLKIRSTKLEDSAMYFCASSDYKTVSGNTIYFGEGSWLTVV.

The V gene is TRBV5-1, the J gene TRBJ2-1; no clear D. The CDR3 extends over 13 amino acids. Germline loops: CDR1 SGHRS, CDR2 YFSETQ. V gave up 1 base and J gave up 6 bases, with 8 bases separating them. The CDR3 sequence: CASSLSLGNEQFF. The CDR3 region has the DNA TGCGCCAGCAGCTTGTCCCTAGGCAATGAGCAGTTCTTC.

The CDR3 sequence: CASSSEINGATNEKLFF. CDR3 DNA: TGTGCCAGCAGTTCCGAGATCAACGGAGCAACTAATGAAAAACTGTTTTTT. The J gene is TRBJ1-4, the V gene TRBV6-2 or TRBV6-3; D unresolved. The CDR3 is 17 amino acids. V lost 4 bases, J lost 0 bases, and 15 bases lay in between. Germline values: CDR1 MNHEY, CDR2 SVGEGT.

In this sample, this clone turned up once. This chain connects TRBV9 to TRBJ1-2; no definite D call. The CDR3 is 17 amino acids. Trimming removed 4 bases from V and 2 bases from J, with 21 bases in between. Germline V lookup: CDR1 SGDLS, CDR2 YYNGEE. CDR3 residues: CASSPRSASSQNYGYTF. As DNA, the CDR3 is TGTGCCAGCAGCCCACGATCAGCTTCCTCCCAAAACTATGGCTACACCTTC.

The count of this clone is one. The chain carries TRBV6-5 and TRBJ1-2; D is unresolved. This CDR3 comprises 15 residues. Trimming shortened V by 1 base and J by 8 bases, and 17 bases separated the two germline ends. Germline V gene sequence: CDR1 MNHEY, CDR2 SVGAGI. The CDR3 spells CASSYYGPGLSGYTF. The CDR3, as DNA: TGTGCCAGCAGTTACTACGGGCCGGGGTTGTCGGGCTACACCTTC.